Listed below are T cell receptor beta chains from one sample, sequenced in a study of CD8+ T cells in alopecia areata. Sequencing was performed with immunoSEQ multiplex PCR; in TCRdb, only in-frame clones are kept and a portion is missing. Among about 130,000 clones listed, nearly 55% were seen once. Here the sequenced sample was CD8+ T cells sorted from blood, taken at week 4, from a patient treated with tofacitinib. Receptor source: a human donor with alopecia areata. CDR3s leave out the opening cysteine and the closing phenylalanine or tryptophan. Expanded clones get a size class; other rows say once, few or many, or leave the size out.

j_call clone_size cdr3_length v_call cdr3_aa
TRBJ2-3 - 14 TRBV6-5 ASSYSISSSTDTQY
TRBJ2-1 once 14 TRBV11-2 ASSLLRNPVVNEQF
TRBJ2-2 - 13 TRBV6-5 ASTITGGAYGELF
TRBJ1-5 - 14 TRBV15 ATSISREVGNQPQH
TRBJ1-1 - 10 TRBV5-4 ASSGVGSEAF
TRBJ1-3 few 17 TRBV21-1 ASSKLALSVPDSGNTIY
TRBJ2-7 - 11 TRBV4-1 ASSPTVSYEQY
TRBJ2-3 - 14 TRBV6-6 ASRQNRDPNQDTQY
TRBJ2-2 - 13 TRBV5-6 ASSQRVGDTGELF
TRBJ2-3 - 12 TRBV5-6 ASSLDKRTDTQY
TRBJ1-2 - 14 TRBV7-9 ASSLVGTEGFTGYT
TRBJ2-1 few 14 TRBV10-3 AISDSSVQNYNEQF
TRBJ2-1 - 16 TRBV6-1 AISEAGQGTSRRNEQF
TRBJ2-7 - 10 TRBV30 AWSVGSYEQY
TRBJ1-2 - 13 TRBV4-3 ASSQNEGKNYGYT
TRBJ1-2 - 9 TRBV5-6 ASHTTGTAT
TRBJ2-5 - 13 TRBV7-8 ASSYPTGDQETQY
TRBJ2-5 - 14 TRBV6-5 ASSSGLAGAGETQY
TRBJ1-1 - 10 TRBV30 AWSWGNTEAF
TRBJ2-5 - 12 TRBV7-8 ASSLATGVETQY
TRBJ1-6 - 11 TRBV30 AWMDLRNSPLH
TRBJ1-2 - 12 TRBV15 ATRGVPSDYGYT
TRBJ2-4 - 13 TRBV6-5 ASSAAGQGSVIQY
TRBJ2-7 - 13 TRBV4-3 ASSQVSDSSYEQY
TRBJ2-3 few 13 TRBV4-1 ASSQVYGGTDTQY
TRBJ1-1 few 12 TRBV5-4 ASSLVGSDTEAF
TRBJ2-5 - 9 TRBV7-9 AAGPLETQY
TRBJ2-6 - 17 TRBV7-9 ASSSPTGKALSGANVLT
TRBJ2-7 - 13 TRBV19 ASSPHRDISIEQY
TRBJ2-3 - 10 TRBV13 ASTSGGDTQY
TRBJ2-5 - 13 TRBV5-8 ASSTGQGDQETQY
TRBJ1-1 few 14 TRBV4-1 ASSQDRARGTTEAF
TRBJ1-3 many 12 TRBV5-1 ASSPDISGNTIY
TRBJ2-7 many 13 TRBV4-1 ASSPGQGPLYEQY
TRBJ1-3 once 14 TRBV9 ASSSFSGSSGNTIY
TRBJ2-4 - 9 TRBV2 ASKSERIQY
TRBJ2-3 - 15 TRBV29-1 SVEDPLRGPYTDTQY
TRBJ2-3 - 13 TRBV21-1 ASSKYTGSTDTQY
TRBJ1-5 few 13 TRBV4-3 ASSQVLDSNQPQH
TRBJ1-5 few 11 TRBV11-2 ASSSGRGEPQH
TRBJ2-1 - 13 TRBV5-1 ASSNRDRSWNEQF
TRBJ2-1 few 13 TRBV6-1 ASGRNNSPDNEQF
TRBJ2-7 - 12 TRBV7-9 ASSQTRGLYEQY
TRBJ1-2 few 13 TRBV29-1 SVEARQGAQYGYT
TRBJ1-1 - 11 TRBV19 ASSISGNTEAF